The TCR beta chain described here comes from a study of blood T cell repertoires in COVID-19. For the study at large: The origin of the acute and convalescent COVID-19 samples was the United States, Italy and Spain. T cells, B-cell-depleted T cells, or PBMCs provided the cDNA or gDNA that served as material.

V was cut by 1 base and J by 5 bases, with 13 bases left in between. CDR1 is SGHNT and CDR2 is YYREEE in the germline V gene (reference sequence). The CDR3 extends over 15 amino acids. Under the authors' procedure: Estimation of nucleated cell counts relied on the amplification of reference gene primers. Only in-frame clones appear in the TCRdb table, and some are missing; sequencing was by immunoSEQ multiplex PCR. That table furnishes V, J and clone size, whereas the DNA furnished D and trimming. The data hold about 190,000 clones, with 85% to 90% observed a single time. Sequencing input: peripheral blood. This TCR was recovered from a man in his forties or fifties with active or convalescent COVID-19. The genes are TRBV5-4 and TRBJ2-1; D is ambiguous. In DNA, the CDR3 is TGTGCCAGCAGCTTGTCGGCCAGGATCAACAATGAGCAGTTCTTC. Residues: CASSLSARINNEQFF.